This T cell receptor beta chain was observed in a study of identical twins. V was pared by 1 base and J by 1 base, with 10 bases between. The germline gives CDR1 DFQATT, CDR2 SNEGSKA (reference sequence). The CDR3 is made up of 14 amino acids. On this clonotype: Antigen unknown.

Each cDNA held unique molecular identifiers, and template switching gave it a universal primer site. TCRdb analysed the 5' RACE reads with MiXCR anew, one entry per CDR3 protein. The table has 420,000 or so distinct CDR3 sequences, less than 20% seen once; the top ten hold 12%. Study conclusions and caveats: Whereas memory repertoires showed no such difference, abundant cord blood beta clonotypes carried fewer insertions. Diverse VJ usage suggested most zero-insertion clonotypes were not invariant T cells.

The receptor's source is a man in his fifties or sixties in good health. The rearrangement links TRBV20-1 to TRBJ2-5, with D tentatively TRBD2 (6 bases). The sample taken for sequencing was naive T cells sorted from blood. CDR3 region: CSARGTGVQETQYF. DNA for the CDR3: TGCAGTGCTAGAGGGACGGGGGTCCAAGAGACCCAGTACTTC.